Listed below are T cell receptor beta chains from one sample, sequenced in a study of blood T cell repertoires in COVID-19. The repertoire was sequenced with immunoSEQ multiplex PCR; TCRdb's copy has only in-frame clones and lacks some. Seen here are 250,000 to 350,000 clones, approximately 85% observed once, and the top ten hold 0.87%. Material for sequencing was peripheral blood. These receptors all come from a human donor with COVID-19, enrolled during active disease. The donor label of this sample is uncertain. The CDR3 runs from the conserved cysteine through the conserved F or W. The D gene is left open where the match is weak. The listing skips clone size in some rows; elsewhere it reads once, few, many or a size class.

size	V	D	J	CDR3	DNA
-	TRBV6-5	TRBD1	TRBJ2-3	CASKPRRDRVTQYF	TGTGCCAGCAAGCCACGGCGAGACAGGGTTACGCAGTATTTT
-	TRBV19	-	TRBJ1-1	CASRLRLNTEAFF	TGTGCCAGTAGACTACGCTTGAACACTGAAGCTTTCTTT
-	TRBV11-2	TRBD1	TRBJ1-2	CASSPGGYGYTF	TGTGCCAGCAGCCCAGGGGGGTATGGCTACACCTTC
few	TRBV11-1	-	TRBJ1-1	CASSHGGDTEAFF	TGTGCCAGCAGCCACGGAGGGGACACTGAAGCTTTCTTT
-	TRBV19	-	TRBJ1-5	CASSIGRQGNQPQHF	TGTGCCAGTAGTATCGGTCGACAGGGCAATCAGCCCCAGCATTTT
-	TRBV28	TRBD1	TRBJ1-5	CASSPPDRDPNQPQHF	TGTGCCAGCAGTCCTCCGGACAGGGACCCCAATCAGCCCCAGCATTTT
-	TRBV7-2	TRBD1	TRBJ1-1	CASSPGTGSPATEAFF	TGTGCCAGCAGCCCCGGGACAGGGAGTCCCGCCACTGAAGCTTTCTTT
-	TRBV19	-	TRBJ1-1	CASSIYQSQGEAFF	TGTGCCAGTAGTATTTACCAGTCGCAGGGTGAAGCTTTCTTT
-	TRBV30	TRBD1	TRBJ1-5	CAWTVGTGAWQPQHF	TGTGCCTGGACTGTCGGGACAGGGGCATGGCAGCCCCAGCATTTT
-	TRBV19	-	TRBJ2-3	CASSPPPGKDTQYF	TGTGCCAGTAGTCCTCCCCCCGGGAAGGATACGCAGTATTTT
-	TRBV2	-	TRBJ1-1	CASSVARQSTEAFF	TGTGCCAGCAGTGTGGCACGACAGAGCACTGAAGCTTTCTTT
-	TRBV30	-	TRBJ1-5	CAWSVGGSNQPQHF	TGTGCCTGGAGTGTAGGGGGTAGCAATCAGCCCCAGCATTTT
-	TRBV10-3	TRBD1	TRBJ1-4	CAISEDRGEKLFF	TGTGCCATCAGTGAGGACAGGGGTGAAAAACTGTTTTTT
-	TRBV3-1/TRBV3-2	-	TRBJ1-5	CASSQERGSQPQHF	TGTGCCAGCAGCCAAGAAAGGGGTTCTCAGCCCCAGCATTTT
-	TRBV5-1	TRBD2	TRBJ2-3	CASSLDSGGYTDTQYF	TGCGCCAGCAGCTTGGATAGCGGGGGCTACACAGATACGCAGTATTTT
-	TRBV27	-	TRBJ2-1	CASTYQKFAEQFF	TGTGCCAGCACCTACCAAAAGTTTGCAGAGCAGTTCTTC
-	TRBV28	TRBD1	TRBJ2-7	CASRTGQGAVF	TGTGCCAGCAGGACGGGACAGGGGGCTGTCTTC
-	TRBV7-7	-	TRBJ2-3	CASSLLGGSTDTQYF	TGTGCTAGCAGCTTACTAGGAGGGTCCACAGATACGCAGTATTTT
-	TRBV4-2	-	TRBJ1-1	CASSQVSPQGRTEAFF	TGTGCCAGCAGCCAAGTTTCCCCCCAGGGGCGGACTGAAGCTTTCTTT
once	TRBV27	-	TRBJ2-5	CTSSPGRGETQYF	TGTACCAGCAGTCCGGGTCGGGGTGAGACCCAGTACTTC
-	TRBV28	-	TRBJ1-5	CASSPRGAGSNQPQHF	TGTGCCAGCAGCCCCCGCGGGGCAGGTAGCAATCAGCCCCAGCATTTT
-	TRBV5-4	-	TRBJ1-5	CASSAGPYQPQHF	TGTGCCAGCAGCGCAGGGCCCTATCAGCCCCAGCATTTT